The 7 T cell receptor beta chains below were found in one sample sequenced in a study of breast tumors, draining lymph nodes, adjacent tissues. Axillary draining lymph nodes of breast cancer patients supplied the node samples. TCRdb re-called the multiplex PCR reads with MiXCR, one entry per CDR3 protein. Of 200,000 or so distinct CDR3 sequences listed, 31% are singletons. The sample consisted of axillary lymph node tissue. All receptors come from a female donor with breast cancer. Some clones in this sample may be carry-over from other donors' samples.

The table lists this clonotype with a few counts. This may be a read error, as it is one base from a much larger clone. This sequence joins TRBV20-1 and TRBJ2-7; tentatively, D is TRBD2 (6 bases). This CDR3 region has 13 residues. Germline CDR1 DFQATT, CDR2 SNEGSKA (reference sequence). DNA of the CDR3: TGCAGTGCTCCTTCAGCGGGTTCATACGCGCAGTACTTC. This gives the protein CSAPSAGSYAQYF.

The rearrangement joins TRBV13 to TRBJ2-5; D unclear. V lost 2 bases, J lost 5 bases, and 12 bases lay in between. The CDR3 consists of 14 residues. CDR1 PRHDT and CDR2 FYEKMQ come from the germline V gene (reference sequence). The CDR3, as DNA: TGTGCCAGCAGCTTACGCTCCTCCGGGGAGACCCAGTACTTC. Translation: CASSLRSSGETQYF.

This clonotype was counted between two and nine times. This chain links TRBV6-1 with TRBJ1-1, with a possible D match to TRBD1 (5 bases). The ends were cut back, 6 bases at V and 4 bases at J, with 12 bases in the middle. The germline V gene encodes CDR1 MNHNS and CDR2 SASEGT. This CDR3 comprises 13 residues. The CDR3 spells CASSQGYGTEAFF. The CDR3 DNA reads TGTGCCAGCAGCCAGGGTTATGGCACTGAAGCTTTCTTT.

This clonotype was picked up many times. This rearrangement joins TRBV11-2 to TRBJ2-4; the match to TRBD2 covers 13 bases. Germline loops: CDR1 SGHAT, CDR2 FQNNGV. This CDR3 comprises 14 residues. Losses at the gene ends were 5 bases for V and 11 bases for J; bases not matched to a gene: 6. Written as DNA, the CDR3 is TGTGCCAGCAGCACCCGGACTAGCGGGGGCCTTCAGTACTTC. Its translation: CASSTRTSGGLQYF.

This clonotype occurred a few times. The V and J genes are TRBV9 and TRBJ1-6; 7 nucleotides align to TRBD1. CDR3 size: 14 residues. Germline V gene data show CDR1 as SGDLS and CDR2 as YYNGEE. Trimming at V came to 2 bases and at J to 9 bases, leaving 5 bases not matched to a gene. The CDR3: CASSVSGTASPLHF. The CDR3 DNA sequence: TGTGCCAGCAGCGTTTCCGGGACAGCTTCACCCCTCCACTTT.

This clonotype has a count of ten or more. The chain links TRBV2 to TRBJ2-6, with 8 nucleotides matching TRBD1. The junction had 2 bases not matched to a gene; V was cut back by 2 bases and J by 2 bases. The CDR3 is 16 amino acids. Germline V CDR1 and CDR2: SNHLY, FYNNEI. CDR3 sequence (DNA): TGTGCCAGCAGTGAAATGACAGGGGCTGGGGCCAACGTCCTGACTTTC. Translating gives CASSEMTGAGANVLTF.

Many counts were recorded for this clonotype. This chain uses TRBV10-3 with TRBJ1-2, with D possibly matching TRBD1 (5 bases). The V and J ends lost 3 bases and 7 bases respectively, with 12 bases between them. This CDR3 is built from 13 residues. Germline V lookup: CDR1 ENHRY, CDR2 SYGVKD. The CDR3 coding sequence is TGTGCCATCAGTGAATACTCAGGGACTGGCTACACCTTC. Translation gives CAISEYSGTGYTF.